The T cell receptor (beta chain) under discussion was sequenced for a study of cytomegalovirus exposure and HLA in healthy donors. Broader study findings: In a later analysis, TCR beta V- and J-gene trimming showed a link to a missense DCLRE1C variant. Previous analysis showed most TCR beta V segments were productive about 90% or about 30% of the time.

The table lists this clone with a few counts. Its specificity is unknown. Germline V gene sequence: CDR1 SGHTA, CDR2 FQGNSA. This CDR3 is built from 14 residues. Between the trimmed V and J ends, which lost 0 bases and 3 bases, there was a span of 7 bases. The PCR ran on 60 Vbeta and 13 Jbeta primers. This table comes from immunoSEQ multiplex PCR, and its TCRdb copy is limited to in-frame clones, with some not included. Among under 130,000 clones, under 80% were seen once, and the ten largest hold roughly 9.2%. The sequencing input was PBMCs. J is TRBJ2-3 and V is TRBV7-2, with D uncertain. This receptor was identified in a woman aged 35 to 49 in good health and CMV-seropositive. The CDR3 sequence: CASSLALATDTQYF. The CDR3 region has the DNA TGTGCCAGCAGCTTAGCGCTCGCGACAGATACGCAGTATTTT.